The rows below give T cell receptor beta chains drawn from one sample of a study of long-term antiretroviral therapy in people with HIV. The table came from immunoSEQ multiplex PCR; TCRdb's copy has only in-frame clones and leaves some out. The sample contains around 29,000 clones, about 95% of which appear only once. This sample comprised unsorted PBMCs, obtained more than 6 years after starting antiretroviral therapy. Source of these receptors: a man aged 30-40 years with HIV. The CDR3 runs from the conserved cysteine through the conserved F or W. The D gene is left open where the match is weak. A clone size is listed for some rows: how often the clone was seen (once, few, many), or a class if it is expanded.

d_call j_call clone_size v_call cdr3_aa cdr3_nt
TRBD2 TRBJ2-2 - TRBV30 CATGGGPSGELFF TGTGCCACGGGAGGGGGGCCGTCCGGGGAGCTGTTTTTT
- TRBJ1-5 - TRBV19 CARRGVYSNQPQHF TGTGCCAGACGGGGGGTTTATAGCAATCAGCCCCAGCATTTT
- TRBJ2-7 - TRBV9 CASSVQTGLGEQYF TGTGCCAGCAGCGTACAAACAGGGTTGGGTGAGCAGTACTTC
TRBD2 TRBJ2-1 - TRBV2 CASSPTGLAGGGEQFF TGTGCCAGCAGTCCCACGGGACTAGCGGGAGGAGGTGAGCAGTTCTTC
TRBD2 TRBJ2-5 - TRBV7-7 CASSLGTSGGRQETQYF TGTGCTAGCAGCTTAGGGACTAGCGGGGGCCGCCAAGAGACCCAGTACTTC
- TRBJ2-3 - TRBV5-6 CASSLRSLALNTDTQYF TGTGCCAGCAGCTTGCGTTCTCTAGCGCTAAACACAGATACGCAGTATTTT
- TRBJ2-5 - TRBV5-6 CASSYQETQYF TGTGCCAGCAGCTACCAAGAGACCCAGTACTTC
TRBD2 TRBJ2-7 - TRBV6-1 CASLGGGTDSYEQYF TGTGCCAGCCTTGGGGGAGGGACGGACTCCTACGAGCAGTACTTC
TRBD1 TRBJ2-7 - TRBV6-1 CASSEAVTGEYYEQYF TGTGCCAGCAGTGAAGCGGTGACAGGGGAATATTACGAGCAGTACTTC
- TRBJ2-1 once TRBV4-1 CASSQVQTSSSYNEQFF TGCGCCAGCAGCCAAGTCCAAACTAGCAGCTCCTACAATGAGCAGTTCTTC
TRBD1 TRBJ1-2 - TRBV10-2 CASSNAYRGSNYGYTF TGCGCCAGCAGCAACGCTTACAGGGGATCCAACTATGGCTACACCTTC